The clone carrying this T cell receptor (beta chain) was counted between two and nine times. This sample stems from a study of T cells in Graves' hyperthyroidism and ophthalmopathy. RNA transcripts served as the template for amplifying TCR beta CDR3 regions. An initial round of RT-PCR targeting the TCR CDR3 relied on the HTBI primer set. TCRdb ran MiXCR on the multiplex PCR reads and lists one entry per CDR3 protein. The sample yields hundreds of thousands of distinct CDR3 sequences, around 46% seen once. CDR1 is MNHNY and CDR2 is SVGAGI in the germline V gene (reference sequence). The CDR3 spans 13 residues. V lost 4 bases and J lost 6; bases outside the gene matches: 4.

V gene TRBV6-6 combines with J gene TRBJ1-2, with 8 bases aligning to TRBD1. This TCR derives from a woman younger than 30 with Graves' hyperthyroidism. The sequenced sample was peripheral blood or thyroid tissue (not recorded which). CDR3 sequence reads: CASSSRQGHGYTF. CDR3 nucleotides: TGTGCCAGCAGTTCCCGACAGGGGCATGGCTACACCTTC.